The subject of this entry is one TCR beta chain. The germline V and J ends were trimmed by 4 bases and 3 bases, with 7 bases remaining between them. CDR3 length: 13 amino acids. From germline, CDR1 is MGHRA and CDR2 YSYEKL. The sample comes from a study of blood T cell repertoires in COVID-19. On the study more broadly: COVID-19 samples from acute and convalescent phases originated in the United States, Italy and Spain.

Per the study methods: Cell counts per sample came from amplifying reference gene primers. The assay was immunoSEQ multiplex PCR, and TCRdb's table has in-frame clones only and misses some. Clone size and V and J calls were adopted from that table, with D and trimming inferred from the DNA. The sample comprises around 450,000 clones, roughly 90% of which are singletons, and roughly 0.72% rests with the top ten. The sequenced sample was PBMCs or T cells enriched from blood (not recorded which). This chain connects TRBV4-1 to TRBJ2-1; D perhaps matches TRBD1 (5 bases). The sequence derives from a woman aged 18 to 35 who had recovered from COVID-19. CDR3 sequence: CASSLDSYNEQFF. CDR3 nucleotide sequence: TGCGCCAGCAGCCTTGACAGCTACAATGAGCAGTTCTTC.